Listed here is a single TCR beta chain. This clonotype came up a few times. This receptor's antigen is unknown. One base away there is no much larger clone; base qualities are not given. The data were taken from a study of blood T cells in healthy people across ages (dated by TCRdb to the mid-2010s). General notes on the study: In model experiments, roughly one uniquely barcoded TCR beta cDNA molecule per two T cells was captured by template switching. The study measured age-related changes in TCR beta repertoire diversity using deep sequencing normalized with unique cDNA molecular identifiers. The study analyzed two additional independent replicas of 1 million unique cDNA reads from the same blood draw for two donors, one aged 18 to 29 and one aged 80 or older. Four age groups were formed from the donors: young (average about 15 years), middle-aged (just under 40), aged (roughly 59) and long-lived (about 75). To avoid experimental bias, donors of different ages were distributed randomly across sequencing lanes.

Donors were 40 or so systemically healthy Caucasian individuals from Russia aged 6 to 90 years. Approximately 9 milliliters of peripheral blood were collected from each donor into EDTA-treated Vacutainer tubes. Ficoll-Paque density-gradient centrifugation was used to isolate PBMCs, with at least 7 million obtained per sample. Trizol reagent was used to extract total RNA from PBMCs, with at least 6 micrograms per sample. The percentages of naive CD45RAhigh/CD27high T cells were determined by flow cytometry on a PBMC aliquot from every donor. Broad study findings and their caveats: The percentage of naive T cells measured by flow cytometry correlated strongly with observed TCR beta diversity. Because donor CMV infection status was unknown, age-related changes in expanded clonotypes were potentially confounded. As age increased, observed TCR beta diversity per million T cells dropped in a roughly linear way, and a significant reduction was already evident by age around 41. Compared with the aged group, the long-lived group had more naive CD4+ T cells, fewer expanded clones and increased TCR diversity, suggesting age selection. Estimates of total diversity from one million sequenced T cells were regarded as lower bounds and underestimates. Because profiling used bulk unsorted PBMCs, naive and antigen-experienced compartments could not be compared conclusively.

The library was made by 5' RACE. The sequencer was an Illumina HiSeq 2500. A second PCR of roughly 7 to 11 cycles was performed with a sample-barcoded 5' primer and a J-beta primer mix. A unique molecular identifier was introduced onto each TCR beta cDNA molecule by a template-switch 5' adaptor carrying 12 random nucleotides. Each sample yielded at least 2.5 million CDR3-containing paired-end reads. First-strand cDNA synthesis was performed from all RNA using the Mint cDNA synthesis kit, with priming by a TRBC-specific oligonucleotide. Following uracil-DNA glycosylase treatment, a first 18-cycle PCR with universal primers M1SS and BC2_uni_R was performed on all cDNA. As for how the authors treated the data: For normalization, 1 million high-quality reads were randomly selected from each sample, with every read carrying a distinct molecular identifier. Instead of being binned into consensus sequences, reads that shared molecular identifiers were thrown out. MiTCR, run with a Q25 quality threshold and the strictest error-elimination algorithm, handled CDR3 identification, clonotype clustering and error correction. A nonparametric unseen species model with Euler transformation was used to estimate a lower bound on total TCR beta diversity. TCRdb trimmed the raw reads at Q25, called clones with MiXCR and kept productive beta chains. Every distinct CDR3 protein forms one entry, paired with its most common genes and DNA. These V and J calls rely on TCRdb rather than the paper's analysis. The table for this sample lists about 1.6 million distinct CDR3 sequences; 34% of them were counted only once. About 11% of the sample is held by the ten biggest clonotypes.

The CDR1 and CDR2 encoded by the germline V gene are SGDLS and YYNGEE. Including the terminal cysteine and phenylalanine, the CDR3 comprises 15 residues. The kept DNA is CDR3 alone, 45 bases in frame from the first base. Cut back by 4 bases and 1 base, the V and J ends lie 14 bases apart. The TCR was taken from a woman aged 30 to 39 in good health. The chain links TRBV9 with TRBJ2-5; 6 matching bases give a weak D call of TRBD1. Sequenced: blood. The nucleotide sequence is TGTGCCAGCAGCCCCGGTACAGGGCCCCAAGAGACCCAGTACTTC. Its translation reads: CASSPGTGPQETQYF.